The T cell receptor (beta chain) described here comes from a study of beta chain features in type 1 diabetes. Expressed TCRB transcripts got sequenced, as all isolated RNA was reverse transcribed. Clones were sequenced by immunoSEQ multiplex PCR, and TCRdb holds only the in-frame ones, with some missing. The sample lists 350,000 or so clones; 20% were seen once. Germline V lookup: CDR1 MNHEY, CDR2 SVGAGI. V lost 4 bases and J lost 4, with 16 bases in between. The CDR3 is 16 residues long. In this sample, this clone turned up a few times. This clonotype was sampled from a woman under 30 in good health. The sample comprised naive CD4+ T cells from blood. The rearrangement uses TRBV6-5 and TRBJ1-4; D is possibly TRBD1 (6 bases). CDR3 DNA sequence: TGTGCCAGCAGTTTCTGGACAGTTCAATATAATGAAAAACTGTTTTTT. Protein: CASSFWTVQYNEKLFF.